What follows are 25 T cell receptor beta chains derived from one specimen sequenced in a study of technical replicates of blood from a handful of donors. Only in-frame clones appear in the TCRdb table, and some are missing; sequencing was by immunoSEQ multiplex PCR. Among roughly 70,000 clones listed, roughly nine tenths were seen once. The sequenced sample was PBMCs. Receptor source: a human donor in good health. Some clones in this sample may be carry-over from other donors' samples.

This chain connects TRBV5-6 to TRBJ1-5; possibly TRBD1 for D (5 bases). Trimming removed 0 bases at V and 6 bases at J, with 16 bases between. Germline CDR1 SGHDT, CDR2 YYEEEE. The CDR3 spans 16 residues. The CDR3: CASSLGAGSRFQPQHF. DNA of the CDR3: TGTGCCAGCAGCTTGGGGGCAGGGTCGAGGTTTCAGCCCCAGCATTTT. Using reference TRBV5-6 and TRBJ1-5 for the parts outside the CDR3, the full variable domain is DAGVTQSPTHLIKTRGQQVTLRCSPKSGHDTVSWYQQALGQGPQFIFQYYEEEERQRGNFPDRFSGHQFPNYSSELNVNALLLGDSALYLCASSLGAGSRFQPQHFGDGTRLSIL.

The gene calls are TRBV11-2 and TRBJ2-1; 9 bases line up with TRBD1. Germline assignment: CDR1 SGHAT and CDR2 FQNNGV. CDR3 length equals 15 residues. V shed 1 base and J 6 bases; nucleotides not matched to a gene: 4. As DNA, the CDR3 is TGTGCCAGCAGCTTAGTCACAGGGGGCTCCAATGAGCAGTTCTTC. Protein: CASSLVTGGSNEQFF.

A single count supports this clone. The chain has TRBV30 and TRBJ1-2; 7 positions match TRBD1. This CDR3 is built from 12 residues. V was clipped by 2 bases and J by 5 bases; unmatched bases: 2. Germline V gene sequence: CDR1 GTSNPN, CDR2 SVGIG (reference sequence). The CDR3 region is CAWSRQGYGYTF. CDR3 DNA: TGTGCCTGGAGTCGACAGGGATATGGCTACACCTTC. The entire variable domain, with the rest obtained from reference TRBV30 and TRBJ1-2, is as follows: SQTIHQWPATLVQPVGSPLSLECTVEGTSNPNLYWYRQAAGRGLQLLFYSVGIGQISSEVPQNLSASRPQDRQFILSSKKLLLSDSGFYLCAWSRQGYGYTFGSGTRLTVV.

The chain carries TRBV6-5 and TRBJ1-3, with D perhaps matching TRBD1 (5 bases). CDR1 and CDR2 (germline): MNHEY, SVGAGI. Trimming cost V 5 bases and J 9 bases, with 17 bases left between them. There are 14 residues in the CDR3. CDR3 DNA sequence: TGTGCCAGCAGTACAGGCGACGGAAGGGGCACCATATATTTT. Encoded protein: CASSTGDGRGTIYF.

The CDR3 spells CASSLARGRDEQYF. The CDR3 coding sequence is TGTGCCAGCAGCTTAGCGCGGGGTAGGGACGAGCAGTACTTC. This chain connects TRBV7-8 to TRBJ2-7, with D tentatively TRBD2 (6 bases). V was shortened by 0 bases and J by 5 bases, with 11 bases between the two germline ends. The germline V gene has CDR1 SGHVS and CDR2 FQNEAQ. The CDR3 has 14 amino acids.

The V call is TRBV5-1, the J call TRBJ2-3; TRBD2 aligns across 11 bases. V dropped 3 bases and J dropped 2; count of bases not matched to a gene: 5. The CDR3 totals 16 residues. CDR1 is SGHRS and CDR2 is YFSETQ in the germline V gene. CDR3 region: CASSWGTSGNTDTQYF. DNA for the CDR3: TGCGCCAGCAGCTGGGGGACTAGCGGAAACACAGATACGCAGTATTTT.

The chain links TRBV4-1 to TRBJ1-5, with unresolved D. Germline assignment: CDR1 MGHRA and CDR2 YSYEKL. The CDR3 length is 15 residues. With 1 base removed from V and 3 bases from J, the gap between germline ends came to 10 bases. The DNA of the CDR3 is TGCGCCAGCAGCCAAGGAGTGGGCCTCAATCAGCCCCAGCATTTT. As protein: CASSQGVGLNQPQHF.

This clone was observed a single time. The chain has TRBV7-6 and TRBJ1-3; 7 nucleotides align to TRBD1. V was clipped by 3 bases and J by 7 bases; unmatched bases: 9. This CDR3 has 15 residues. Germline loops: CDR1 SGHVS, CDR2 FNYEAQ. CDR3 DNA sequence: TGTGCCAGCAGCTTCAGCCGGGACAGTCATAACACCATATATTTT. Its protein is CASSFSRDSHNTIYF.

V gene TRBV4-2 combines with J gene TRBJ2-5, with TRBD2 matching 11 bases. CDR1 is LGHNA and CDR2 is YNFKEQ in the germline V gene. This CDR3 comprises 17 residues. V lost 3 bases, J lost 1 base, and 7 bases stayed unmatched. The CDR3 sequence: CASSHATSGVLQETQYF. In DNA, the CDR3 is TGTGCCAGCAGCCACGCGACTAGCGGGGTCCTCCAAGAGACCCAGTACTTC.

This clone showed up just a few times. This chain links TRBV19 with TRBJ1-5; D perhaps matches TRBD1 (5 bases). There are 14 residues in the CDR3. Germline assignment: CDR1 LNHDA and CDR2 SQIVND (reference sequence). Trimming took 1 base from V and 8 from J, leaving 12 bases between them. The CDR3 DNA sequence: TGTGCCAGTAGTATAGGCAGGGATGAGAAGCCCCAGCATTTT. It specifies CASSIGRDEKPQHF.

The rearrangement joins TRBV29-1 to TRBJ1-2; the D is unclear. The CDR3 totals 12 residues. Germline V gives CDR1 SQVTM, CDR2 ANQGSEA. V lost 4 bases and J lost 4, with 10 bases in between. The CDR3 sequence is CSVGGDFYGYTF. The CDR3 DNA reads TGCAGCGTTGGCGGGGATTTCTATGGCTACACCTTC.

The chain joins TRBV5-1 to TRBJ1-1; D uncertain. The ends were cut back, 4 bases at V and 0 bases at J, with 13 bases in the middle. Germline assignment: CDR1 SGHRS and CDR2 YFSETQ. The CDR3 loop spans 15 amino acids. CDR3 loop: CASSRDPTVNTEAFF. CDR3 in DNA: TGCGCCAGCAGCCGAGACCCAACAGTGAACACTGAAGCTTTCTTT.

This clone is medium-sized (0.01 to 0.1%) within its sample. The V gene is TRBV10-3, the J gene TRBJ2-7; 8 bases align to TRBD1. With 5 bases clipped from V and 5 bases from J, the junction kept 5 bases outside the gene matches. The CDR3 is 13 amino acids. Germline lookup yields CDR1 ENHRY and CDR2 SYGVKD. The CDR3 sequence: CAISRTGYHEQYF. CDR3 nucleotide sequence: TGTGCCATCAGTAGGACAGGGTACCACGAGCAGTACTTC.

The V call is TRBV15, the J call TRBJ2-2; the match to TRBD1 covers 9 bases. CDR3 length equals 14 residues. The V gene's germline CDR1 is LNHNV and CDR2 YYDKDF (reference sequence). V trimming: 5 bases; J trimming: 6 bases; junction bases outside the gene matches: 4. The CDR3 reads CATSVRQGAGELFF. Written as DNA, the CDR3 is TGTGCCACCAGCGTTAGACAGGGGGCCGGGGAGCTGTTTTTT. Complete variable domain (other parts from reference TRBV15 and TRBJ2-2): DAMVIQNPRYQVTQFGKPVTLSCSQTLNHNVMYWYQQKSSQAPKLLFHYYDKDFNNEADTPDNFQSRRPNTSFCFLDIRSPGLGDTAMYLCATSVRQGAGELFFGEGSRLTVL.

The J gene is TRBJ1-1, the V gene TRBV9; no firm D call. V lost 4 bases and J lost 1, with 14 bases in between. Germline V lookup: CDR1 SGDLS, CDR2 YYNGEE. The CDR3 extends over 15 amino acids. As DNA, the CDR3 is TGTGCCAGCAGCTCTCGCCCCGGAGGGAACACTGAAGCTTTCTTT. Translation: CASSSRPGGNTEAFF.

V is TRBV5-1 and J is TRBJ2-5, with a possible D match to TRBD2 (6 bases). CDR1 is SGHRS and CDR2 is YFSETQ in the germline V gene. V lost 2 bases and J lost 0, with 14 bases in between. The CDR3 runs to 16 residues. The chain's CDR3 is CASSLNVAVYQETQYF. The CDR3 bases are TGCGCCAGCAGCTTAAATGTAGCGGTGTACCAAGAGACCCAGTACTTC.

The rearrangement uses TRBV6-5 and TRBJ2-1; 10 bases are shared with TRBD2. Germline-derived CDR1 and CDR2 are MNHEY and SVGAGI. The ends lost 4 bases at V and 6 bases at J; junction bases unmatched: 9. The CDR3 covers 16 residues. The CDR3 DNA sequence: TGTGCCAGCAGTTCCCTACTAGCGGGAAGGGGCAATGAGCAGTTCTTC. Translated, it gives CASSSLLAGRGNEQFF.

This chain joins TRBV2 and TRBJ1-6; D ambiguous. Trimming stripped 3 bases from V and 13 bases from J, with 7 bases between. Germline V CDR1 and CDR2: SNHLY, FYNNEI. CDR3 length equals 11 residues. CDR3 region: CASSDGGPLHF. CDR3 DNA sequence: TGTGCCAGCAGTGACGGAGGGCCCCTCCACTTT.

The chain links TRBV30 to TRBJ2-5, with TRBD1 matching 8 bases. The CDR3 consists of 13 residues. The V and J ends lost 5 bases and 7 bases, in that order; junction bases with no gene match: 9. Germline assignment: CDR1 GTSNPN and CDR2 SVGIG (reference sequence). The CDR3 is CAWGQGPSVTQYF. CDR3 bases: TGTGCCTGGGGACAGGGTCCCTCCGTGACCCAGTACTTC. Together with reference TRBV30 and TRBJ2-5, the CDR3 gives the full variable domain: SQTIHQWPATLVQPVGSPLSLECTVEGTSNPNLYWYRQAAGRGLQLLFYSVGIGQISSEVPQNLSASRPQDRQFILSSKKLLLSDSGFYLCAWGQGPSVTQYFGPGTRLLVL.

The V call is TRBV5-4, the J call TRBJ1-4, with D perhaps matching TRBD1 (5 bases). Trimming stripped 4 bases from V and 7 bases from J, with 17 bases between. Germline CDR1 reads SGHNT; CDR2 reads YYREEE (reference sequence). This CDR3 spans 15 amino acids. CDR3 loop: CASSIDSDGAEKLFF. The CDR3, as DNA: TGTGCCAGCAGCATAGACAGTGATGGCGCTGAAAAACTGTTTTTT.

V gene TRBV4-2 combines with J gene TRBJ2-1, with unresolved D. This CDR3 spans 14 amino acids. CDR1 and CDR2 (germline): LGHNA, YNFKEQ. Trimming stripped 1 base from V and 7 bases from J, with 11 bases between. Here the CDR3 reads CASSQGFPTNEQFF. The CDR3 DNA reads TGTGCCAGCAGCCAAGGGTTCCCCACAAATGAGCAGTTCTTC.

The rearrangement uses TRBV5-1 and TRBJ1-1, with D tentatively TRBD1 (6 bases). Trimming removed 4 bases from V and 0 bases from J, with 19 bases in between. There are 17 residues in the CDR3. CDR1 is SGHRS and CDR2 is YFSETQ in the germline V gene. Here the CDR3 DNA reads TGCGCCAGCAGCGAATACCCCAGGGGACCCATGAACACTGAAGCTTTCTTT. It specifies CASSEYPRGPMNTEAFF.

A single count supports this clone. The genes are TRBV19 and TRBJ2-1, with a tentative D call TRBD2 (6 bases). The V and J ends lost 6 bases and 0 bases respectively, with 9 bases between them. The CDR3 consists of 14 residues. From germline, CDR1 is LNHDA and CDR2 SQIVND (reference sequence). The CDR3 nucleotides read TGTGCCAGTAGGCGGGGCAGCTCCTACAATGAGCAGTTCTTC. This encodes CASRRGSSYNEQFF.

This chain connects TRBV10-3 to TRBJ1-5; D might be TRBD1 (5 bases). The CDR3 is 13 amino acids. CDR1 and CDR2 from the germline V gene are ENHRY and SYGVKD. The V gene lost 7 bases and the J gene lost 7 bases, with 14 bases spanning the gap. CDR3 sequence: CAINQGGGQPQHF. CDR3 nucleotide sequence: TGTGCCATCAATCAGGGCGGAGGGCAGCCCCAGCATTTT.

The chain has TRBV15 and TRBJ2-2; D is unclear. V dropped 0 bases and J dropped 5 bases, with 10 bases sitting between them. The germline CDR1 and CDR2 sequences are LNHNV and YYDKDF (reference sequence). This CDR3 region has 15 residues. In nucleotides, the CDR3 is TGTGCCACCAGCAGAGATAAGAGTGTAACCGGGGAGCTGTTTTTT. It translates to CATSRDKSVTGELFF.